This TCR beta chain came from a study of blood T cell repertoires in COVID-19 (TCRdb year 2020). Regarding the research as a whole: Collaborator samples came from the United States, Italy and Spain and covered acute and convalescent phases of COVID-19. The samples were drawn from two sources: the first 160 participants of the ongoing ImmuneRACE study, and about 1,300 subjects contributed by 6 global collaborators. Nearly every sample came with metadata listing a de-identified subject ID, COVID-19 status, age in years and sex. Where available, HLA class I and class II types were obtained from metadata supplied by the sample provider rather than from assay-based typing. The material from the prospective study consisted of cDNA or gDNA derived from T cells, B-cell-depleted T cells, or PBMCs. The repertoires were made available in a free public database intended to serve as a resource for research on the immune response to SARS-CoV-2. Subjects who had been exposed to COVID-19, were actively infected with it, or had recovered from it provided the deeply sampled blood TCRbeta repertoires that made up the dataset. General conclusions and limits of the study: The quantity of clinical and demographic metadata differed by source and by participant and was supplied without curation.

TCRbeta CDR3 regions were amplified from genomic DNA by means of the immunoSEQ Assay, a bias-controlled multiplex PCR. In the original analysis: Nucleated cell counts per sample were estimated from amplification of reference gene primers within the assay. To quantify the absolute abundance of each unique TCRbeta CDR3 rearrangement, sequence reads were collapsed and filtered. For each sample, productive Simpson clonality was calculated as the square root of Simpson's diversity index across productive rearrangements. The clones in this table, taken by TCRdb from immuneACCESS, are in-frame only. Not every clone is retained; where verified, under half of the shortfall comes from an unresolved V gene, and the cause of the rest is unknown. That table supplies the V and J calls and clone size; D and trimming were determined from the DNA. Across this sample there are under 35,000 clones, with about 89% seen only once. The ten largest clones capture over 10% of the sample.

Per the germline V gene (reference sequence), SEHNR is the CDR1 and FQNEAQ is the CDR2. V sheds 4 bases and J sheds 1 base, leaving 13 bases between their ends. The CDR3 spans 15 residues, from the cysteine through the phenylalanine. The DNA shown is the 45-base CDR3, in frame from base 1. Collaborating institutions collected whole blood in K2EDTA tubes following their own protocols. For TCRbeta analysis, collaborators shipped samples as frozen whole blood, isolated PBMCs, or DNA extracted from either of those sample types. Regarding this clone: The antigen it binds to is not known. No quality values exist for individual bases; no much larger clone is one base distant.

The TCR was taken from a man aged 65 to 79 with active COVID-19. Sequenced material: peripheral blood. The rearranged segments are TRBV7-9 and TRBJ1-1, with a tentative D gene TRBD1 over 6 matching bases. The DNA reads as follows: TGTGCCAGCAGCTCTAAGGACAGCACGAACACTGAAGCTTTCTTT. Translated, it reads CASSSKDSTNTEAFF.